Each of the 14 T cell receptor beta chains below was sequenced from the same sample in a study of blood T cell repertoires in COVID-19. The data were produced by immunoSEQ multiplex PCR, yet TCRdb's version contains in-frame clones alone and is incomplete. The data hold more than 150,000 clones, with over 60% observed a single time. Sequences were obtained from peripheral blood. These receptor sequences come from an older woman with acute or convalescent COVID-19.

CDR3 in DNA: TGTGCCAGCAGTTCAATACGCGGGAGCACAGGATACGAGCAGTACTTC. Its protein product is CASSSIRGSTGYEQYF. The chain employs TRBV6-2 or TRBV6-3 and TRBJ2-7; 7 positions match TRBD2. Germline V gene sequence: CDR1 MNHEY, CDR2 SVGEGT. V shed 4 bases, J shed 4 bases, and the junction held 13 bases outside the gene matches. This CDR3 is 16 amino acids long.

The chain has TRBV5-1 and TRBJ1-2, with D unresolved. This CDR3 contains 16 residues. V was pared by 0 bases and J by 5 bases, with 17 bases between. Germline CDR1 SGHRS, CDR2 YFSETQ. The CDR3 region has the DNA TGCGCCAGCAGCTTGGGCACAGACACGTGGGCTTATGGCTACACCTTC. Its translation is CASSLGTDTWAYGYTF.

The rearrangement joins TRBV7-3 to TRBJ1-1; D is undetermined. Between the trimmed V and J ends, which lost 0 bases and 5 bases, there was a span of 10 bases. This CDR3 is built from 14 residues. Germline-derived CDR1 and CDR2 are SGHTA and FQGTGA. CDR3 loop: CASSLTSRGTEAFF. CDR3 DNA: TGTGCCAGCAGCTTAACGTCTCGGGGAACTGAAGCTTTCTTT. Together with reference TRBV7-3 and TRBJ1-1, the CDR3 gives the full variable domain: GAGVSQTPSNKVTEKGKYVELRCDPISGHTALYWYRQSLGQGPEFLIYFQGTGAADDSGLPNDRFFAVRPEGSVSTLKIQRTERGDSAVYLCASSLTSRGTEAFFGQGTRLTVV.

Here the CDR3 reads CASSLWTSGRTDTQYF. The DNA for the CDR3 is TGCGCCAGCAGCTTGTGGACTAGCGGGAGGACCGATACGCAGTATTTT. The rearrangement links TRBV5-1 to TRBJ2-3; TRBD2 aligns across 14 bases. Germline V gene lookup returns CDR1 SGHRS and CDR2 YFSETQ. V lost 1 base to trimming and J lost 6 bases; unmatched junction nucleotides: 4. This CDR3 region has 16 residues.

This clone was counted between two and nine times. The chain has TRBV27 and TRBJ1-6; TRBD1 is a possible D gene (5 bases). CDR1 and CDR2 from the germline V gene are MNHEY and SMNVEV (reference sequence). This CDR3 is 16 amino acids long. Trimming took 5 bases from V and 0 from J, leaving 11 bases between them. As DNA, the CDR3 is TGTGCCAGCAGTCCTACAGGCTACTCCTATAATTCACCCCTCCACTTT. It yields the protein CASSPTGYSYNSPLHF.

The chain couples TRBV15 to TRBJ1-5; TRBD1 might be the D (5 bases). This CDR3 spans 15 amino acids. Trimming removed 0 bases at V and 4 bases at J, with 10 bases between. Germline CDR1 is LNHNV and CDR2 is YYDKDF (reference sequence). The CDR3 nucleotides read TGTGCCACCAGCAGAGATTATAGGGGAAATCAGCCCCAGCATTTT. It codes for CATSRDYRGNQPQHF. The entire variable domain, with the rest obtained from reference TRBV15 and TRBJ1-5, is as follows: DAMVIQNPRYQVTQFGKPVTLSCSQTLNHNVMYWYQQKSSQAPKLLFHYYDKDFNNEADTPDNFQSRRPNTSFCFLDIRSPGLGDTAMYLCATSRDYRGNQPQHFGDGTRLSIL.

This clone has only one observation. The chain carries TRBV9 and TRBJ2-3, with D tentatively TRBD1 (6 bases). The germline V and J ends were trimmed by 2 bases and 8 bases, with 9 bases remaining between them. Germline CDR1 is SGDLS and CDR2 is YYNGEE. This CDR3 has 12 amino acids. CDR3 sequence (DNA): TGTGCCAGCAGCGTGACAGGAGGTACGCAGTATTTT. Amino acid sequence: CASSVTGGTQYF.

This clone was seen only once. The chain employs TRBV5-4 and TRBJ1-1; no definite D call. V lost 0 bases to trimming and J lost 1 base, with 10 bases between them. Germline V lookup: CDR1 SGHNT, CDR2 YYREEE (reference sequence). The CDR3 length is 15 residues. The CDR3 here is CASSLVGRPNTEAFF. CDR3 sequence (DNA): TGTGCCAGCAGCTTGGTTGGGAGGCCGAACACTGAAGCTTTCTTT.

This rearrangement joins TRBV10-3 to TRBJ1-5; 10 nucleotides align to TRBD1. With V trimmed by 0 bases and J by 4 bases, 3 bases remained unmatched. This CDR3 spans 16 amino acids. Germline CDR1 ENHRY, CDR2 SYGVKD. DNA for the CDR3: TGTGCCATCAGTGAGTCGATGGGACAGGGGAATCAGCCCCAGCATTTT. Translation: CAISESMGQGNQPQHF.

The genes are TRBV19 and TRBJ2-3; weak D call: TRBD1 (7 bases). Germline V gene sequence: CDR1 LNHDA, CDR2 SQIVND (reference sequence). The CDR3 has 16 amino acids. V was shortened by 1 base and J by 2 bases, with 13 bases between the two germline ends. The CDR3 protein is CASSIVGGTVTDTQYF. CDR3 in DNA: TGTGCCAGTAGTATAGTAGGGGGGACAGTCACAGATACGCAGTATTTT.

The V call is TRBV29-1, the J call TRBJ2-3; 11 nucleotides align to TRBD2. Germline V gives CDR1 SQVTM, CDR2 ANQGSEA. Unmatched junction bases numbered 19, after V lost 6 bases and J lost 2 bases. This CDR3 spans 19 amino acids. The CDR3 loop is CSVVGSPVGTSGYTDTQYF. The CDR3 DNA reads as TGCAGCGTAGTGGGTTCGCCGGTCGGGACTAGCGGTTACACAGATACGCAGTATTTT.

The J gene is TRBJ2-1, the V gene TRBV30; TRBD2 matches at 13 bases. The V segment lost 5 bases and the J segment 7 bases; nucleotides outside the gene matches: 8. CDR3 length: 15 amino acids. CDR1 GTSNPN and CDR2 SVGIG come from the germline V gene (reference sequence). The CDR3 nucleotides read TGTGCCTGGGGGACCGGGACTAGCGGGATAAATGAGCAGTTCTTC. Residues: CAWGTGTSGINEQFF.

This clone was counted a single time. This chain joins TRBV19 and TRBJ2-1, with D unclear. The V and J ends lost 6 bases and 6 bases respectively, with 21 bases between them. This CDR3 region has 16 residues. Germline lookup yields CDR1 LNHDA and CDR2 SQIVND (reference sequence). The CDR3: CASSTETYPSANEQFF. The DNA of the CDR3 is TGTGCCAGTAGCACAGAGACATACCCCTCCGCCAATGAGCAGTTCTTC. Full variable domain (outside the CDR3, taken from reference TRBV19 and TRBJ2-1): DGGITQSPKYLFRKEGQNVTLSCEQNLNHDAMYWYRQDPGQGLRLIYYSQIVNDFQKGDIAEGYSVSREKKESFPLTVTSAQKNPTAFYLCASSTETYPSANEQFFGPGTRLTVL.

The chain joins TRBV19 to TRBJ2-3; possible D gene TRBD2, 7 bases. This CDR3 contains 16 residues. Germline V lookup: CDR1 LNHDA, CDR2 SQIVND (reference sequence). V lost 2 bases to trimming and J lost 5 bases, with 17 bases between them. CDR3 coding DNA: TGTGCCAGTAGTATACGTTCAGGGGAGGGCAGAGATACGCAGTATTTT. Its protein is CASSIRSGEGRDTQYF.